These T cell receptor beta chains were read from a single sample in a study of technical replicates of blood from several donors. Generated by immunoSEQ multiplex PCR, the TCRdb table keeps only in-frame clones and is missing some. This table has about 100,000 clones, 85% to 95% appearing once. What was sequenced was T cells isolated from PBMCs. The receptors here all came from a human donor in good health. Each CDR3 is given with its conserved first and last residue. The order of the fields is J gene, CDR3 length, D gene, clone size, V gene, CDR3 DNA, CDR3 protein. A D gene is named only where the DNA matches it firmly. Only part of the rows carry a size: once, few, many, or a class if the clone is expanded.

TRBJ1-2	14	NA	NA	TRBV4-1	TGCGCCAGCAGCCAAGACACATCTAACTATGGCTACACCTTC	CASSQDTSNYGYTF
TRBJ2-5	18	TRBD2	once	TRBV7-2	TGTGCCAGCAGCTTAATGGGGGCTAGCGGGAGTAACGGGGAGACCCAGTACTTC	CASSLMGASGSNGETQYF
TRBJ1-5	13	NA	once	TRBV11-3	TGTGCCAGCAGCTCGGGAGGACATCAGCCCCAGCATTTT	CASSSGGHQPQHF
TRBJ1-4	15	NA	once	TRBV2	TGTGCCAGCAGTGAAGGGGCAGGGGCTAATGAAAAACTGTTTTTT	CASSEGAGANEKLFF
TRBJ1-2	13	TRBD1	NA	TRBV2	TGTGCCAGCAGTGACGACAGGGTCAATGGCTACACCTTC	CASSDDRVNGYTF
TRBJ2-1	14	NA	NA	TRBV6-1	TGTGCCAGCAGTGAAGAGCCGGGAACTAGTGAGCAGTTCTTC	CASSEEPGTSEQFF
TRBJ1-1	14	TRBD1	once	TRBV28	TGTGCCAGCAGTTTACAGGGGGCGAACACTGAAGCTTTCTTT	CASSLQGANTEAFF
TRBJ2-7	14	NA	NA	TRBV28	TGTGCCAGCAGTTTAAGGAGGGCCTCGACCGAGCAGTACTTC	CASSLRRASTEQYF
TRBJ2-7	11	NA	NA	TRBV27	TGTGCCAGCAGTTTTAGGGGCGAGCAGTACTTC	CASSFRGEQYF
TRBJ2-1	18	NA	NA	TRBV7-9	TGTGCCAGCAGCTTAATAGACGCTAATAGCGGATTCTACAATGAGCAGTTCTTC	CASSLIDANSGFYNEQFF
TRBJ1-1	14	NA	few	TRBV9	TGTGCCAGCAGCGTAGGCCCGGGTGACGATGAAGCTTTCTTT	CASSVGPGDDEAFF
TRBJ2-5	14	TRBD2	NA	TRBV29-1	TGCAGCGCCTGTCTAGCGGGGACCCAAGAGACCCAGTACTTC	CSACLAGTQETQYF
TRBJ2-7	16	NA	NA	TRBV9	TGTGCCAGCAGCCCTTCTGGGGGACATTACTCCTACGAGCAGTACTTC	CASSPSGGHYSYEQYF
TRBJ2-6	21	NA	NA	TRBV10-3	TGTGCCATCAGTAGCCTAGAGGGGCAGGGGAAAAATACGGCTGGGGCCAACGTCCTGACTTTC	CAISSLEGQGKNTAGANVLTF
TRBJ2-2	14	TRBD1	NA	TRBV5-1	TGCGCCAGCACTGGACAGGCGAACACCGGGGAGCTGTTTTTT	CASTGQANTGELFF
TRBJ2-1	14	TRBD2	NA	TRBV10-3	TGTGCCATCAGTGAGTCCCGGGGGGTCAATGAGCAGTTCTTC	CAISESRGVNEQFF
TRBJ2-7	11	NA	NA	TRBV10-2	TGCGCCCGTTATGTGAGGTACGAGCAGTACTTC	CARYVRYEQYF
TRBJ2-6	16	NA	NA	TRBV10-3	TGTGCCATCAGGTGGACAGTAGGCTCTGGGGCCAACGTCCTGACTTTC	CAIRWTVGSGANVLTF
TRBJ2-7	16	NA	NA	TRBV6-6	TGTGCCAGCAGTTATACAGGGGAGACTAGCTCCTACGAGCAGTACTTC	CASSYTGETSSYEQYF
TRBJ1-4	15	NA	NA	TRBV4-1	TGCGCCAGCAGCCAACGGGACAATACTAATGAAAAACTGTTTTTT	CASSQRDNTNEKLFF
TRBJ2-3	15	TRBD2	NA	TRBV28	TGTGCCAGCGGGGTAGGACTAGCGGACACAGATACGCAGTATTTT	CASGVGLADTDTQYF
TRBJ2-2	15	NA	NA	TRBV28	TGTGCCAGCAGCAGGGCTAGCGCCTACACCGGGGAGCTGTTTTTT	CASSRASAYTGELFF
TRBJ2-2	14	TRBD2	NA	TRBV7-6	TGTGCCTCCCGCCGGCTAGCGGACACCGGGGAGCTGTTTTTT	CASRRLADTGELFF
TRBJ2-7	14	NA	NA	TRBV4-1	TGCGCCAGCAGCCAAGAAGGGCTAGCCGACGAGCAGTACTTC	CASSQEGLADEQYF
TRBJ2-1	16	TRBD2	NA	TRBV6-4	TGTGCCAGCAGTGACTCTATAGCGGGAGGTAAAAATGAGCAGTTCTTC	CASSDSIAGGKNEQFF
TRBJ2-6	20	NA	NA	TRBV4-3	TGCGCCAGCAGCCAAGATCCCCCTCGGGGGGCGTATTCTGGGGCCAACGTCCTGACTTTC	CASSQDPPRGAYSGANVLTF
TRBJ2-1	13	NA	NA	TRBV9	TGTGCCAGCAGCGTATCCGGGTACAATGAGCAGTTCTTC	CASSVSGYNEQFF
TRBJ2-5	16	TRBD2	NA	TRBV11-2	TGTGCCAGCAGCCCCATGGCGGGAGGGCCGGGAGAGACCCAGTACTTC	CASSPMAGGPGETQYF
TRBJ2-7	16	TRBD1	NA	TRBV7-9	TGTGCCAGCAGAGGGGCACAAGGACAGGGGGTGTACGAGCAGTACTTC	CASRGAQGQGVYEQYF
TRBJ2-7	13	TRBD2	NA	TRBV27	TGTGCCAGCAGTTTAGGGCTAGCGGACGAGCAGTACTTC	CASSLGLADEQYF
TRBJ2-3	15	NA	NA	TRBV2	TGTGCCAGCAGTCGGCAGGGCCCAAGCACAGATACGCAGTATTTT	CASSRQGPSTDTQYF
TRBJ1-3	13	TRBD1	NA	TRBV5-1	TGCGCCAGCAGCTTAGGACAGGGGAACACCATATATTTT	CASSLGQGNTIYF
TRBJ1-1	11	NA	NA	TRBV6-4	TGTGCCAGCAGTGGCCTTATACAGGCTTTCTTT	CASSGLIQAFF
TRBJ2-2	16	TRBD1	NA	TRBV19	TGTGCCAGTACCCAAAGTAGGGGACAGCTCACCGGGGAGCTGTTTTTT	CASTQSRGQLTGELFF
TRBJ1-2	14	NA	NA	TRBV27	TGTGCCAGCAGTTTAGTGGGCAGCAGCTATGGCTACACCTTC	CASSLVGSSYGYTF
TRBJ2-1	16	TRBD2	NA	TRBV7-7	TGTGCTAGCAGCTTCTTCGTAGCGGGAACGTACAATGAGCAGTTCTTC	CASSFFVAGTYNEQFF
TRBJ2-3	14	NA	NA	TRBV9	TGTGCCAGCAGCGTATCGACAGATCTAGATACGCAGTATTTT	CASSVSTDLDTQYF
TRBJ2-1	15	TRBD2	NA	TRBV4-1	TGCGCCAGCAGCAGAACTAGCGGGAGGGCCGTTGAGCAGTTCTTC	CASSRTSGRAVEQFF
TRBJ2-3	15	NA	NA	TRBV7-7	TGTGCTAGCAGCTTAGCTTTCTCTAGCACAGATACGCAGTATTTT	CASSLAFSSTDTQYF
TRBJ2-3	15	TRBD2	NA	TRBV7-3	TGTGCCAGCAGCTTAACTAGCGGGAGACCAGATACGCAGTATTTT	CASSLTSGRPDTQYF
TRBJ2-7	18	TRBD2	NA	TRBV19	TGTGCCAGTAGTATGTTTCCCATTGTGGGGACTAGGGCGTACGAGCAGTACTTC	CASSMFPIVGTRAYEQYF
TRBJ2-6	14	NA	NA	TRBV7-2	TGTGCCAGCAGCTTACCCCAGGGGGCCAACGTCCTGACTTTC	CASSLPQGANVLTF
TRBJ2-7	22	NA	once	TRBV10-3	TGTGCCATCAGTGAGTCTCACCAATTGGGCGATGGCGAGGGAAAATTATTGTACGAGCAGTACTTC	CAISESHQLGDGEGKLLYEQYF
TRBJ2-1	12	NA	NA	TRBV6-5	TGTGCCAGCGCCCCACAGGGTCATGAGCAGTTCTTC	CASAPQGHEQFF
TRBJ2-7	15	NA	NA	TRBV11-2	TGTGCCAGCAGCTTTCTGCGGGGAGACACCTACGAGCAGTACTTC	CASSFLRGDTYEQYF
TRBJ2-5	14	TRBD2	NA	TRBV6-5	TGTGCCAGCATTCCCATAGCGGGGGCAGAGACCCAGTACTTC	CASIPIAGAETQYF
TRBJ2-3	15	TRBD2	NA	TRBV7-8	TGTGCCAGCAGTCTTTTAGCGGGGTTCACAGATACGCAGTATTTT	CASSLLAGFTDTQYF
TRBJ2-2	15	TRBD1	NA	TRBV7-9	TGTGCCAGCAGCCCCCGGGACAGTAAAACCGGGGAGCTGTTTTTT	CASSPRDSKTGELFF
TRBJ2-7	11	NA	NA	TRBV27	TGTGCCAGCATCATTCGGGGGGAGCAGTACTTC	CASIIRGEQYF
TRBJ2-3	16	NA	NA	TRBV29-1	TGCAGCGTTGAAGGTTTAGGCGGGATGGGCACAGATACGCAGTATTTT	CSVEGLGGMGTDTQYF
TRBJ2-2	16	TRBD2	NA	TRBV4-3	TGCGCCAGCAGCCAAGGACTAGCGGGAGTCGCCGGGGAGCTGTTTTTT	CASSQGLAGVAGELFF
TRBJ1-1	16	TRBD1	NA	TRBV30	TGTGCCTGGAGTCCAGCCCGGGACAGAGTACCCAGGGGAGCTTTCTTT	CAWSPARDRVPRGAFF
TRBJ1-1	15	TRBD1	NA	TRBV2	TGTGCCAGCACTGGGACAGGGGGCTTTTTCACTGAAGCTTTCTTT	CASTGTGGFFTEAFF
TRBJ2-1	14	NA	NA	TRBV9	TGTGCCAGCAGAGACTATTCCTCCTACAATGAGCAGTTCTTC	CASRDYSSYNEQFF